A single sample gave rise to the 16 T cell receptor beta chains below, sequenced in a study of CD8 T cells in ankylosing spondylitis. TCRdb reprocessed the 5' RACE reads with MiXCR, giving one entry per CDR3 protein. The profile shows 350,000 or so distinct CDR3 sequences, roughly 14% of them singletons. Sequencing input: blood, either unsorted or a sorted T cell fraction (not recorded which). These receptors all stem from a male donor with ankylosing spondylitis or in good health (not recorded which).

The V call is TRBV24-1, the J call TRBJ2-1; 8 nucleotides line up with TRBD1. The V and J ends lost 4 bases and 6 bases, in that order; junction bases with no gene match: 10. The CDR3 has 16 residues. Germline V lookup: CDR1 KGHDR, CDR2 SFDVKD. The CDR3 reads CATSDRSGGAGNEQFF. The DNA for the CDR3 is TGTGCCACCAGTGACCGCTCAGGGGGCGCGGGCAATGAGCAGTTCTTC.

The chain uses TRBV29-1 and TRBJ2-5; D is unresolved. V lost 8 bases, J lost 2 bases, and 15 bases lay in between. CDR1 and CDR2 from the germline V gene are SQVTM and ANQGSEA. This CDR3 is built from 13 residues. The CDR3 bases are TGCAGCTCTTGGGGAAAATCTCAAGAGACCCAGTACTTC. Translation gives CSSWGKSQETQYF.

The genes are TRBV7-6 and TRBJ2-7, with 7 positions matching TRBD1. Germline CDR1 reads SGHVS; CDR2 reads FNYEAQ. This CDR3 region has 15 residues. V shed 4 bases, J shed 2 bases, and the junction held 8 bases outside the gene matches. CDR3 nucleotides: TGTGCCAGCAGCTCCGAACAGGGGAACCCCTACGAGCAGTACTTC. It is translated as CASSSEQGNPYEQYF.

V and J are TRBV7-8 and TRBJ2-5, with a tentative D call TRBD2 (6 bases). V was pared by 5 bases and J by 4 bases, with 11 bases between. CDR1 and CDR2 from the germline V gene are SGHVS and FQNEAQ. The length of the CDR3 is 13 residues. This CDR3 is CASSGGWGETQYF. Here the CDR3 DNA reads TGTGCCAGCAGCGGAGGGTGGGGAGAGACCCAGTACTTC.

This clonotype has just a few counts. The V gene is TRBV10-3, the J gene TRBJ2-1; maybe TRBD2 (5 bases). The CDR3 loop spans 12 amino acids. V gave up 5 bases and J gave up 7 bases, with 9 bases separating them. CDR1 and CDR2 from the germline V gene are ENHRY and SYGVKD. The CDR3, as DNA: TGTGCCATCAGTAAGACTAATAATGAGCAGTTCTTC. Its translation: CAISKTNNEQFF.

CDR3 DNA sequence: TGTGCCAGCAGCTTAGCGGCGGGAAGTAATCAGCCCCAGCATTTT. Its translation is CASSLAAGSNQPQHF. The chain couples TRBV7-9 to TRBJ1-5; D remains ambiguous. The CDR3 is 15 amino acids. Trimming took 0 bases from V and 4 from J, leaving 10 bases between them. CDR1 is SEHNR, CDR2 FQNEAQ, per germline (reference sequence).

The sample holds a few counts of this clonotype. The chain employs TRBV7-8 and TRBJ1-1; D possibly corresponds to TRBD1 (6 bases). The length of the CDR3 is 12 residues. V was trimmed by 6 bases and J by 4 bases, leaving 9 bases between them. Germline V lookup: CDR1 SGHVS, CDR2 FQNEAQ. The CDR3 DNA sequence: TGTGCCAGCAGAGGGGGAGTCACTGAAGCTTTCTTT. Encoded protein: CASRGGVTEAFF.

CDR3 sequence: CASSREATGYNQPQHF. In DNA, the CDR3 is TGTGCCAGCAGCCGGGAGGCTACAGGGTACAATCAGCCCCAGCATTTT. This chain joins TRBV7-2 and TRBJ1-5; D may be TRBD1 (6 bases). The CDR3 has 16 amino acids. The V gene lost 5 bases and the J gene lost 3 bases, with 17 bases spanning the gap. CDR1 and CDR2 (germline): SGHTA, FQGNSA.

The table lists this clonotype with a few counts. The chain joins TRBV20-1 to TRBJ2-2, with no clear D. V lost 5 bases to trimming and J lost 1 base, with 11 bases between them. CDR3 length equals 14 residues. Germline CDR1 is DFQATT and CDR2 is SNEGSKA (reference sequence). The CDR3 is CSAQLRGNTGELFF. In nucleotides, the CDR3 is TGCAGTGCTCAACTCCGAGGGAACACCGGGGAGCTGTTTTTT.

This clonotype was detected only a few times. The genes are TRBV30 and TRBJ2-4; TRBD2 matches 7 bases. The CDR3 contains 15 residues. The V gene end was trimmed by 3 bases and the J gene end by 1 base; junction bases not matched to a gene: 6. Germline CDR1 reads GTSNPN; CDR2 reads SVGIG (reference sequence). CDR3: CAWRGGKGAKNIQYF. The CDR3 DNA is TGTGCCTGGAGGGGGGGGAAGGGGGCCAAAAACATTCAGTACTTC.

The chain links TRBV6-1 to TRBJ1-4; TRBD1 matches 7 bases. Unmatched junction bases numbered 7, after V lost 5 bases and J lost 4 bases. In germline, CDR1 is MNHNS, CDR2 SASEGT. CDR3 length equals 15 residues. Written as DNA, the CDR3 is TGTGCCAGCAGTCGAATGGGACAGCTTAATGAAAAACTGTTTTTT. Its translation is CASSRMGQLNEKLFF.

This clonotype was picked up a small number of times. CDR3 in amino acids: CASSDTGRNDEQYF. The CDR3 DNA sequence: TGTGCCAGCAGTGATACAGGCAGGAATGACGAGCAGTACTTC. The chain has TRBV2 and TRBJ2-7, with a weak D call TRBD1 (5 bases). V shed 3 bases and J shed 5 bases, with 14 bases lying between them. This CDR3 contains 14 residues. Looked up from germline, CDR1 is SNHLY and CDR2 is FYNNEI.

This clonotype was counted between two and nine times. The rearrangement uses TRBV5-6 and TRBJ2-2, with 8 nucleotides matching TRBD2. The CDR3 contains 16 residues. Germline lookup yields CDR1 SGHDT and CDR2 YYEEEE. The trim removed 4 bases at V and 2 bases at J, leaving 7 bases unmatched. CDR3 bases: TGTGCCAGCAGCCTGTGGACTAGCCGAAACACCGGGGAGCTGTTTTTT. Its translation: CASSLWTSRNTGELFF.

This clonotype was counted between two and nine times. CDR3 nucleotides: TGTGCCAGCAGAGAGACTAGTATATTTAATGAGCAGTTCTTC. It specifies CASRETSIFNEQFF. The V call is TRBV6-2 or TRBV6-3, the J call TRBJ2-1; perhaps TRBD2 as D (6 bases). CDR3 length equals 14 residues. With 6 bases removed from V and 7 bases from J, the gap between germline ends came to 16 bases. Germline CDR1 MNHEY, CDR2 SVGEGT.

This chain links TRBV20-1 with TRBJ2-3, with no clear D. V dropped 3 bases and J dropped 0 bases, with 19 bases sitting between them. CDR3 length: 17 amino acids. In germline, CDR1 is DFQATT, CDR2 SNEGSKA (reference sequence). The DNA for the CDR3 is TGCAGTGCTAGTCGACTGTCCATCCCTTCTAGCACAGATACGCAGTATTTT. Translated: CSASRLSIPSSTDTQYF.

The chain's CDR3 is CASSQGNRFNYGYTF. CDR3 bases: TGTGCCAGCAGCCAAGGGAACAGGTTTAACTATGGCTACACCTTC. This chain uses TRBV12-3 or TRBV12-4 with TRBJ1-2; TRBD1 might be the D (5 bases). This CDR3 has 15 amino acids. Trimming stripped 6 bases from V and 1 base from J, with 15 bases between.